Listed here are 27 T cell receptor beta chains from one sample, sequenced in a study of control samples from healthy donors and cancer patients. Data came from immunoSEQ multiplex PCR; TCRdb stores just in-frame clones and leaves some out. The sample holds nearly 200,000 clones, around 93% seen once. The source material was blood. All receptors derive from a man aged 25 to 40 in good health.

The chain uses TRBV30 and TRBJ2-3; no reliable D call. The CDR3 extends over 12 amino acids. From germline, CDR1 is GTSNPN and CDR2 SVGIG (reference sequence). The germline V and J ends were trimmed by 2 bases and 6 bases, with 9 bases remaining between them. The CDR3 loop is CAWSSAGDTQYF. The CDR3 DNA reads TGTGCCTGGAGTTCCGCAGGCGATACGCAGTATTTT.

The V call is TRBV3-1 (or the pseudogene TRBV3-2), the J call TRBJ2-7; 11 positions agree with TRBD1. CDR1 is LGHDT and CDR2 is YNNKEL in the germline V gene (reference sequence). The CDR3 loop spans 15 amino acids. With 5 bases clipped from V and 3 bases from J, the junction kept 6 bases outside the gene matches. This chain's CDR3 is CASSSAGTGGYEQYF. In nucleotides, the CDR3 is TGTGCCAGCAGCTCCGCCGGGACAGGGGGCTACGAGCAGTACTTC.

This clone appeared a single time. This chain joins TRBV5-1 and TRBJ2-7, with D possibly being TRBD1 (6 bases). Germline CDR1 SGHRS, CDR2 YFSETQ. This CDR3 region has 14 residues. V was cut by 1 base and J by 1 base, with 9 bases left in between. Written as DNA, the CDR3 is TGCGCCAGCAGCTTGTCTGGACAGTCCTACGAGCAGTACTTC. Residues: CASSLSGQSYEQYF.

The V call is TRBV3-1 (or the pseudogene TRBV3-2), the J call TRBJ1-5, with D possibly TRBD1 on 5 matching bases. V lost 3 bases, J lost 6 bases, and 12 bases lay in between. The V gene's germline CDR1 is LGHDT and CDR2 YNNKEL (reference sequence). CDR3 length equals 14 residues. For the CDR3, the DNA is TGTGCCAGCAGCCAGGGGGAAGCACTTCAGCCCCAGCATTTT. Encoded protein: CASSQGEALQPQHF.

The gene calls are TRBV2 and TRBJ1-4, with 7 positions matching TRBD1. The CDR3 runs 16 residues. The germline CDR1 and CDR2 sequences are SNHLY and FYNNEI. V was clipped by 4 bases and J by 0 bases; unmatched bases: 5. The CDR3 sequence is CASSGQGPATNEKLFF. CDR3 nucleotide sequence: TGTGCCAGCAGTGGACAGGGCCCAGCAACTAATGAAAAACTGTTTTTT.

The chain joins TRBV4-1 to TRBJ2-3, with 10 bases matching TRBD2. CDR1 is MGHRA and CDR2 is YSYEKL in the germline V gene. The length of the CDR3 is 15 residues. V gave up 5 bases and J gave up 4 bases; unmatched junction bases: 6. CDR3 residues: CASSFLAGAADTQYF. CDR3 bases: TGCGCCAGCAGCTTCCTAGCGGGGGCGGCAGATACGCAGTATTTT.

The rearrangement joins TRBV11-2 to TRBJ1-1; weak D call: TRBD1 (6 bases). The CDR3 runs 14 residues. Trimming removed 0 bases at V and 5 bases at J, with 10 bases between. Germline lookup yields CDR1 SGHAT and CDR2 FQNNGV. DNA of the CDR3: TGTGCCAGCAGCTTAGATCGGGGGGCTACTGAAGCTTTCTTT. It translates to CASSLDRGATEAFF.

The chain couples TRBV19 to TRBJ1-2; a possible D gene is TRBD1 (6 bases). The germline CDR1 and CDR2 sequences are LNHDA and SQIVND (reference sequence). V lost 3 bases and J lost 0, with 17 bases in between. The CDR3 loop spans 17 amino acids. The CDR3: CASSIRGRGASNYGYTF. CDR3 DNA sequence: TGTGCCAGTAGTATCAGGGGCAGGGGAGCGTCTAACTATGGCTACACCTTC.

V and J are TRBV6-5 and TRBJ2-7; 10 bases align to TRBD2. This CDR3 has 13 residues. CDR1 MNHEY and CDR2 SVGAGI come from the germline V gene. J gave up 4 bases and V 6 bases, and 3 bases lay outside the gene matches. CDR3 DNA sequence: TGTGCCAGCAGAACGGGACTAGCGTACGAGCAGTACTTC. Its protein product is CASRTGLAYEQYF.

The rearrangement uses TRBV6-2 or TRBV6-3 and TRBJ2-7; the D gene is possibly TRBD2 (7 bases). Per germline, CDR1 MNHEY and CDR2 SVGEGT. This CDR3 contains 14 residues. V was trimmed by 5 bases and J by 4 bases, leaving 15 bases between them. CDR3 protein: CASSLDGGLYEQYF. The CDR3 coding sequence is TGTGCCAGCAGTCTTGACGGGGGGCTTTACGAGCAGTACTTC.

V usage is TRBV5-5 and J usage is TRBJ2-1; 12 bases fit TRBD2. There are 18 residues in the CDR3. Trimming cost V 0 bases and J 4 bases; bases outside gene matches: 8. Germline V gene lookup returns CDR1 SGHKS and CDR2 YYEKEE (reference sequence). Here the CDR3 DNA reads TGTGCCAGCAGCTTGGAGTCACTAGCGGGGGGTAGATACAATGAGCAGTTCTTC. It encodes CASSLESLAGGRYNEQFF.

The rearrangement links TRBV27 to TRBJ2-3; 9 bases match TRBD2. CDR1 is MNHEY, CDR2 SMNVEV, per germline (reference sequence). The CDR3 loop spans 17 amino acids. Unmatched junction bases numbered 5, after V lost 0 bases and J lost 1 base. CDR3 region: CASSLSRLAAGTDTQYF. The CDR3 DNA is TGTGCCAGCAGTTTATCCAGACTAGCGGCCGGCACAGATACGCAGTATTTT.

The DNA for the CDR3 is TGTGCCAGCAGCCTGGTGGGGGCCTCCTACAATGAGCAGTTCTTC. Translating gives CASSLVGASYNEQFF. The V call is TRBV11-2, the J call TRBJ2-1, with D possibly TRBD1 on 6 matching bases. Looked up from germline, CDR1 is SGHAT and CDR2 is FQNNGV. Trimming shortened V by 5 bases and J by 0 bases, and 11 bases separated the two germline ends. The CDR3 totals 15 residues.

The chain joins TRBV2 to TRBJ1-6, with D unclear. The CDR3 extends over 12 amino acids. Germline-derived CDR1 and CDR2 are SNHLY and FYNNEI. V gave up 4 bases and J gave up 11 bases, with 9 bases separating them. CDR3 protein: CASSGKGPPLHF. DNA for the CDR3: TGTGCCAGCAGTGGCAAGGGCCCACCCCTCCACTTT.

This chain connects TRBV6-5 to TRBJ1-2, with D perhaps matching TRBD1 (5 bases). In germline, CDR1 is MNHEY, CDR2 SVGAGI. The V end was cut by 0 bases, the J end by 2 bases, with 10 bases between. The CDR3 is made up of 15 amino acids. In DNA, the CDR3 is TGTGCCAGCAGTTACTCTTTAGACAGAAACTATGGCTACACCTTC. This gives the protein CASSYSLDRNYGYTF.

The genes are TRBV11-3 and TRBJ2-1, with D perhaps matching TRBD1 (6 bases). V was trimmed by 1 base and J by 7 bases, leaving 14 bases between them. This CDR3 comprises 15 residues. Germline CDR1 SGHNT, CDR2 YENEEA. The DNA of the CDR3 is TGTGCCAGCAGCTTAGTAAAGGGGGTAAGAAATGAGCAGTTCTTC. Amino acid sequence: CASSLVKGVRNEQFF.

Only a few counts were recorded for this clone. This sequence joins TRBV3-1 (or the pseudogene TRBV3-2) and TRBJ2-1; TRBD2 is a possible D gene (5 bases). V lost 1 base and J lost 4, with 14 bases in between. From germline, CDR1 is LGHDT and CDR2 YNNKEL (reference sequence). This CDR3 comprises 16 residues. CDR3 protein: CASSQVAAGRYNEQFF. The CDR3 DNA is TGTGCCAGCAGCCAAGTGGCGGCGGGTCGTTACAATGAGCAGTTCTTC.

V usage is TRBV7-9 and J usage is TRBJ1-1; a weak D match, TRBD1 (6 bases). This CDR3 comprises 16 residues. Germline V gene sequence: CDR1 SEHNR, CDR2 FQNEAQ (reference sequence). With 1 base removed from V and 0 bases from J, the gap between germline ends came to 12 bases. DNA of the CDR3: TGTGCCAGCAGCTTAGGACAACAGGGATTGAACACTGAAGCTTTCTTT. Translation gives CASSLGQQGLNTEAFF. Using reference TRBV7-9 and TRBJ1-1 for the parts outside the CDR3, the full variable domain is DTGVSQNPRHKITKRGQNVTFRCDPISEHNRLYWYRQTLGQGPEFLTYFQNEAQLEKSRLLSDRFSAERPKGSFSTLEIQRTEQGDSAMYLCASSLGQQGLNTEAFFGQGTRLTVV.

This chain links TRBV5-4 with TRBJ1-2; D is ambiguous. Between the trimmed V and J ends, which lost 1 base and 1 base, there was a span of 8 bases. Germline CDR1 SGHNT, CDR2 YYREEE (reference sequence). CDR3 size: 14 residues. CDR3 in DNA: TGTGCCAGCAGCTTGTATCGGTTTAACTATGGCTACACCTTC. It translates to CASSLYRFNYGYTF.

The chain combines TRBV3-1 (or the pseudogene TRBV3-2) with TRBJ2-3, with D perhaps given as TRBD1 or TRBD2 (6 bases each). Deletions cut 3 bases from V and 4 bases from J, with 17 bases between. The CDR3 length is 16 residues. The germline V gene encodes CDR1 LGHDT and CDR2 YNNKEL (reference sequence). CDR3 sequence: CASSQITGGPADTQYF. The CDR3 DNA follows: TGTGCCAGCAGCCAGATCACCGGGGGCCCGGCAGATACGCAGTATTTT.

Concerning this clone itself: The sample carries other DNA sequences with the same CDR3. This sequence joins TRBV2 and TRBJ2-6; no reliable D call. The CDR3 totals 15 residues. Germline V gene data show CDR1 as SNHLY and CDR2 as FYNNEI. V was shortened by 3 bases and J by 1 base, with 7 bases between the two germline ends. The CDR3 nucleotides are TGTGCCAGCAGTGAGGCCAGGTCTGGGGCCAACGTCCTGACTTTC. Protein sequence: CASSEARSGANVLTF. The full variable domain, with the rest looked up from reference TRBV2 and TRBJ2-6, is EPEVTQTPSHQVTQMGQEVILRCVPISNHLYFYWYRQILGQKVEFLVSFYNNEISEKSEIFDDQFSVERPDGSNFTLKIRSTKLEDSAMYFCASSEARSGANVLTFGAGSRLTVL.

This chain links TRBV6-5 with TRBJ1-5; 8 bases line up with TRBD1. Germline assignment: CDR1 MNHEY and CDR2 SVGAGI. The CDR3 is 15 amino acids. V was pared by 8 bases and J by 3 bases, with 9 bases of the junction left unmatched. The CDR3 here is CASETGTGHNQPQHF. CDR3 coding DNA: TGTGCCAGCGAGACCGGGACAGGCCACAATCAGCCCCAGCATTTT.

In DNA form, the CDR3 reads TGTGCCAGCAGTTCCCCGACAGGGGTCCACGGCTACACCTTC. Translating it yields CASSSPTGVHGYTF. This chain connects TRBV6-5 to TRBJ1-2, with 8 positions matching TRBD1. The CDR3 sequence is 14 residues long. V lost 4 bases, J lost 8 bases, and 9 bases stayed unmatched. Germline assignment: CDR1 MNHEY and CDR2 SVGAGI.

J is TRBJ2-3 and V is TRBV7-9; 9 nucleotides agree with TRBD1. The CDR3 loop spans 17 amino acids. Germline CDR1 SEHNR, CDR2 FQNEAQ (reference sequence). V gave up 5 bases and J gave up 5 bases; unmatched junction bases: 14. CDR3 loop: CASSASPDRGGLDTQYF. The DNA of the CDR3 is TGTGCCAGCAGCGCTTCCCCGGACAGGGGCGGCCTAGATACGCAGTATTTT.

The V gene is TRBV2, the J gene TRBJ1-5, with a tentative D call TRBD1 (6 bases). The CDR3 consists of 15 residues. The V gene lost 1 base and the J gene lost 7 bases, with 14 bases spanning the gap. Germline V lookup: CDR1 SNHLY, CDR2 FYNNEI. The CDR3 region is CASSEEGWGGQPQHF. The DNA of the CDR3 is TGTGCCAGCAGTGAAGAGGGCTGGGGGGGCCAGCCCCAGCATTTT.

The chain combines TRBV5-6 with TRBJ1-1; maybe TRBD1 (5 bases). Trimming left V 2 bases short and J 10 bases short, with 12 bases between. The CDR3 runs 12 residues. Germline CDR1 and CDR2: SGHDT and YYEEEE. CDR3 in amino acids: CASSFDRGGAFF. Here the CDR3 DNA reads TGTGCCAGCAGCTTTGACAGAGGTGGAGCTTTCTTT.

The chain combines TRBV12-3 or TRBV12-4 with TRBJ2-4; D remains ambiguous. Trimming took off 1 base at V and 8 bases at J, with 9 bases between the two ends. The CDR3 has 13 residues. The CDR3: CASSLGQGDIQYF. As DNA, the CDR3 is TGTGCCAGCAGTTTAGGGCAAGGTGACATTCAGTACTTC.